Listed below are T cell receptor beta chains from one sample, sequenced in a study of blood T cells in healthy people across ages. In TCRdb, the 5' RACE reads were re-called with MiXCR into one record per CDR3 protein. The sample shows some 940,000 distinct CDR3 sequences, almost 30% of them seen only once. A further study also used this sample, focusing on T cells of mothers and their children.

The sample was blood. The source is a woman aged 40 to 49 in good health. Each CDR3 is given without its conserved first and last residue. Fields, in order: V gene, J gene, CDR3 protein.

v_gene: TRBV20-1; j_gene: TRBJ2-7; CDR3aa: SALNRQRRPYEQY
v_gene: TRBV7-9; j_gene: TRBJ2-3; CDR3aa: ASSPLVGMVADTQY
v_gene: TRBV7-2; j_gene: TRBJ2-1; CDR3aa: ASSPARYVIVNEQF
v_gene: TRBV20-1; j_gene: TRBJ1-4; CDR3aa: SAYRGLGEKLF
v_gene: TRBV6-5; j_gene: TRBJ2-4; CDR3aa: ASSYPDPSGIQY
v_gene: TRBV25-1; j_gene: TRBJ2-7; CDR3aa: ASRETGTGGYEQY
v_gene: TRBV9; j_gene: TRBJ1-1; CDR3aa: ASSVAGGRAF
v_gene: TRBV20-1; j_gene: TRBJ2-5; CDR3aa: SARKLAGDQETQY
v_gene: TRBV7-9; j_gene: TRBJ1-3; CDR3aa: ASSAGTGGNTIY
v_gene: TRBV7-9; j_gene: TRBJ2-3; CDR3aa: ASSLLSSGGPSTDTQY
v_gene: TRBV20-1; j_gene: TRBJ1-5; CDR3aa: SARVAGGHSNQPQH
v_gene: TRBV18; j_gene: TRBJ2-3; CDR3aa: ASAPTGQGAVGDTQY
v_gene: TRBV7-9; j_gene: TRBJ2-5; CDR3aa: ASTQTVGGYETQY
v_gene: TRBV5-1; j_gene: TRBJ2-7; CDR3aa: ASRREGSYEQY
v_gene: TRBV3-1; j_gene: TRBJ2-7; CDR3aa: ASSHLRMEQY
v_gene: TRBV12-3/TRBV12-4; j_gene: TRBJ2-7; CDR3aa: ASSTGTASEQY
v_gene: TRBV30; j_gene: TRBJ2-1; CDR3aa: AWSVRDTAGGSYNEQF
v_gene: TRBV2; j_gene: TRBJ2-1; CDR3aa: ASMWGGDEQF
v_gene: TRBV2; j_gene: TRBJ2-1; CDR3aa: ASRDYDRDEQF
v_gene: TRBV28; j_gene: TRBJ2-2; CDR3aa: ALRLITGELF
v_gene: TRBV20-1; j_gene: TRBJ1-6; CDR3aa: SAPGPHSPLH
v_gene: TRBV28; j_gene: TRBJ2-5; CDR3aa: ASTPGTSAQETQY
v_gene: TRBV27; j_gene: TRBJ1-2; CDR3aa: ASSLVGVFGYGYT
v_gene: TRBV10-3; j_gene: TRBJ2-3; CDR3aa: AISEGGSLVLGGTQY
v_gene: TRBV7-9; j_gene: TRBJ1-1; CDR3aa: ASSLEYPPTKNTEAF
v_gene: TRBV5-3; j_gene: TRBJ1-5; CDR3aa: ARSLRRWDRGVVNQPQH
v_gene: TRBV7-2; j_gene: TRBJ2-3; CDR3aa: ASSLVLSDTQY
v_gene: TRBV7-2; j_gene: TRBJ1-1; CDR3aa: ASSRTGSMNTEAF
v_gene: TRBV29-1; j_gene: TRBJ1-3; CDR3aa: SAGQSSGNTIY
v_gene: TRBV28; j_gene: TRBJ2-7; CDR3aa: ASSSSPGQGSSYEQY
v_gene: TRBV28; j_gene: TRBJ1-1; CDR3aa: ASILGGKTEAF
v_gene: TRBV7-2; j_gene: TRBJ1-5; CDR3aa: ASSYNGPQH
v_gene: TRBV28; j_gene: TRBJ1-4; CDR3aa: ASSLPQARNEKLF
v_gene: TRBV20-1; j_gene: TRBJ1-5; CDR3aa: SARVPRAGGSNQPQH
v_gene: TRBV7-2; j_gene: TRBJ2-7; CDR3aa: ASSLVNAGPGEQY
v_gene: TRBV7-3; j_gene: TRBJ2-1; CDR3aa: ASSSNARGQSGNEQF
v_gene: TRBV9; j_gene: TRBJ2-1; CDR3aa: ASSETLAGGPYNEQF
v_gene: TRBV11-2; j_gene: TRBJ2-1; CDR3aa: ASSLDGGALGDNEQF
v_gene: TRBV7-9; j_gene: TRBJ1-2; CDR3aa: ASSLGRGQGTTGYT
v_gene: TRBV20-1; j_gene: TRBJ2-7; CDR3aa: SAKREMIYEQY
v_gene: TRBV20-1; j_gene: TRBJ1-1; CDR3aa: SAGRTGVTEAF
v_gene: TRBV12-5; j_gene: TRBJ2-3; CDR3aa: ASGLMAIAGGITDTQY
v_gene: TRBV5-1; j_gene: TRBJ2-7; CDR3aa: ASSLGQDYEQY
v_gene: TRBV20-1; j_gene: TRBJ2-5; CDR3aa: SARQAIGSETQY
v_gene: TRBV7-2; j_gene: TRBJ2-5; CDR3aa: ASSLARNSETQY
v_gene: TRBV27; j_gene: -; CDR3aa: ASSLPGADYEQY
v_gene: TRBV12-3/TRBV12-4; j_gene: TRBJ2-5; CDR3aa: ASRSAGGARETQY
v_gene: TRBV3-1; j_gene: TRBJ2-7; CDR3aa: ASSQPGTSGSYEQY
v_gene: TRBV28; j_gene: TRBJ2-1; CDR3aa: ASRIGGTGFNEQF
v_gene: TRBV5-1; j_gene: TRBJ1-1; CDR3aa: ASSEQGSEAF
v_gene: TRBV4-1; j_gene: TRBJ2-7; CDR3aa: ASSQDLRSSSYEQY
v_gene: TRBV6-4; j_gene: TRBJ1-2; CDR3aa: ASSDPDIPGYT
v_gene: TRBV18; j_gene: TRBJ2-1; CDR3aa: ASSPPNRDLYNEQF
v_gene: TRBV10-3; j_gene: TRBJ2-1; CDR3aa: AISRTGEVLNEQF
v_gene: TRBV20-1; j_gene: TRBJ2-7; CDR3aa: SAKISGGASEQY
v_gene: TRBV5-4; j_gene: TRBJ1-1; CDR3aa: ASSLKGHKNTEAF
v_gene: TRBV6-6; j_gene: TRBJ1-5; CDR3aa: ASSYEGDQPQH
v_gene: TRBV19; j_gene: TRBJ1-4; CDR3aa: ASRLDRWNEKLF
v_gene: TRBV4-2; j_gene: -; CDR3aa: ASSRDLSGGYEQY